One sample yielded the 3 T cell receptor beta chains listed below, sequenced in a study of OX40 agonist ivuxolimab in advanced cancers. Some clones are missing from TCRdb's copy, which holds only in-frame ones; the method was immunoSEQ multiplex PCR. The sample carries around 65,000 clones, about 85% recorded once. Sample: CD4+ or CD8+ T cells sorted from blood, taken in a trial of the OX40 agonist ivuxolimab. These receptors originate from an adult with an advanced solid tumor such as melanoma, head and neck, liver or kidney cancer.

The J gene is TRBJ1-1, the V gene TRBV12-1. TRBV12-1 is labeled a pseudogene. The CDR3 runs to 13 residues. The CDR3 region is CARSKEGVTEAFF. Written as DNA, the CDR3 is TGTGCCAGGTCCAAGGAGGGGGTCACTGAAGCTTTCTTT.

The V gene is TRBV2, the J gene TRBJ1-6; tentative D call: TRBD1 (5 bases). This CDR3 is 15 amino acids long. V lost 6 bases and J 11 bases, leaving 20 bases between the germline ends. The V gene's germline CDR1 is SNHLY and CDR2 FYNNEI. The CDR3 sequence: CASRGEGPVNAPLHF. The CDR3 coding sequence is TGTGCCAGCAGGGGGGAGGGCCCTGTCAACGCACCCCTCCACTTT.

This clone was detected once. V and J are TRBV5-1 and TRBJ1-4, with no clear D. Germline V gives CDR1 SGHRS, CDR2 YFSETQ. There are 14 residues in the CDR3. The V end was cut by 0 bases, the J end by 4 bases, with 7 bases between. The CDR3 bases are TGCGCCAGCAGCTTGGGAGGCATTAATGAAAAACTGTTTTTT. It encodes CASSLGGINEKLFF.